These 14 T cell receptor beta chains were all obtained from the same sample, sequenced in a study of T cells in Graves' hyperthyroidism and ophthalmopathy. The TCR beta CDR3 regions underwent amplification using RNA transcripts as the source. The primer set for the first-round RT-PCR of the TCR CDR3 was HTBI. TCRdb processed the multiplex PCR reads anew with MiXCR; each CDR3 protein has one entry. The data contain approximately 520,000 distinct CDR3 sequences, around 20% of them singletons. The sample was blood. The receptors were gathered from a man aged 18 to 30 with Graves' hyperthyroidism.

Ten or more counts support this clonotype. V and J are TRBV6-5 and TRBJ1-1; D gene ambiguous. The CDR3 length is 17 residues. Deletions cut 0 bases from V and 1 base from J, with 15 bases between. The germline V gene encodes CDR1 MNHEY and CDR2 SVGAGI. DNA of the CDR3: TGTGCCAGCAGTTACTCGAAGTCGCGGGAAGAGAACACTGAAGCTTTCTTT. Its translation is CASSYSKSREENTEAFF.

This clonotype showed up many times. This chain connects TRBV6-5 to TRBJ2-7; possibly TRBD1 or TRBD2 for D (5 bases each). In germline, CDR1 is MNHEY, CDR2 SVGAGI. Trimming took 6 bases from V and 6 from J, leaving 12 bases between them. The CDR3 is 12 residues long. CDR3 DNA sequence: TGTGCCAGCAGAGGCCAGGGAGTCGAGCAGTACTTC. Translated, it gives CASRGQGVEQYF.

For the CDR3, the DNA is TGTGCCAGCAGTTACGACTACCCGGGGAGTCAGCCCCAGCATTTT. Protein: CASSYDYPGSQPQHF. The chain employs TRBV6-2 or TRBV6-3 and TRBJ1-5; D is ambiguous. V was pared by 2 bases and J by 6 bases, with 14 bases between. Per the germline V gene, CDR1 is MNHEY and CDR2 is SVGEGT. The CDR3 loop spans 15 amino acids.

Many counts were recorded for this clonotype. The V call is TRBV12-3 or TRBV12-4, the J call TRBJ1-1, with TRBD1 as a possible D gene (5 bases). This CDR3 has 14 residues. V shed 3 bases and J shed 3 bases, with 11 bases lying between them. As DNA, the CDR3 is TGTGCCAGCAGTTTGGGGGGTTTCGACACTGAAGCTTTCTTT. Amino acids: CASSLGGFDTEAFF.

This clonotype came up many times. This chain connects TRBV11-2 to TRBJ2-7, with TRBD2 as a possible D gene (5 bases). V was trimmed by 6 bases and J by 2 bases, leaving 17 bases between them. Germline V lookup: CDR1 SGHAT, CDR2 FQNNGV. CDR3 size: 15 residues. The CDR3 sequence: CASSSTREGTYEQYF. In DNA, the CDR3 is TGTGCCAGCAGTTCTACTCGGGAAGGGACCTACGAGCAGTACTTC.

In its sample, this clonotype was seen many times. The chain couples TRBV27 to TRBJ1-2; D might be TRBD1 (5 bases). CDR3 length: 16 amino acids. The ends were cut back, 1 base at V and 4 bases at J, with 16 bases in the middle. Germline CDR1 is MNHEY and CDR2 is SMNVEV (reference sequence). The CDR3, as DNA: TGTGCCAGCAGTTTATACCCCACAGGCGGCCCCTATGGCTACACCTTC. It translates to CASSLYPTGGPYGYTF.

This clonotype has more than one count but fewer than ten. The chain combines TRBV28 with TRBJ1-5; D is undetermined. The CDR3 loop spans 14 amino acids. Germline values: CDR1 MDHEN, CDR2 SYDVKM. V lost 6 bases, J lost 0 bases, and 9 bases lay in between. DNA for the CDR3: TGTGCCAGCAGCCGTATATATAGCAATCAGCCCCAGCATTTT. Translation gives CASSRIYSNQPQHF.

With regard to this clonotype: At one end the junction does not follow the germline gene, possibly because of a read error. The chain has TRBV6-4 and TRBJ2-7; 9 bases fit TRBD1. The CDR3 runs to 15 residues. Germline V lookup: CDR1 MRHNA, CDR2 SNTAGT. The CDR3 DNA is TGTGCCACCAGTGATCCTGGGACAGGGAATCGCGAGCAGTACTTC. Its protein product is CATSDPGTGNREQYF.

This clonotype was counted ten times or more. This CDR3 is CASSLHQDSYEQYF. The CDR3 DNA sequence: TGTGCCAGCAGTTTACATCAGGACTCCTACGAGCAGTACTTC. The genes are TRBV28 and TRBJ2-7; no definite D call. CDR1 and CDR2 (germline): MDHEN, SYDVKM. This CDR3 contains 14 residues. V lost 2 bases and J 0 bases, leaving 8 bases between the germline ends.

This clonotype was counted at least ten times. The chain uses TRBV6-5 and TRBJ2-7; 8 bases line up with TRBD2. V gave up 0 bases and J gave up 4 bases; unmatched junction bases: 5. CDR3 size: 15 residues. Per germline, CDR1 MNHEY and CDR2 SVGAGI. The CDR3 loop reads CASSYSSGGFYEQYF. The CDR3, as DNA: TGTGCCAGCAGTTACTCGAGCGGGGGTTTTTACGAGCAGTACTTC.

The table lists this clonotype with many counts. This chain uses TRBV12-3 or TRBV12-4 with TRBJ1-5, with D perhaps TRBD1 (6 bases). Trimming pared 3 bases from V and 11 bases from J, leaving 11 bases between. The CDR3 runs 12 residues. The CDR3 loop reads CASSFRSGAQHF. Written as DNA, the CDR3 is TGTGCCAGCAGTTTCAGGTCAGGGGCCCAGCATTTT.

Many counts were recorded for this clonotype. The chain links TRBV6-1 to TRBJ1-5, with D tentatively TRBD1 (6 bases). With 6 bases removed from V and 3 bases from J, the gap between germline ends came to 12 bases. The CDR3 has 14 residues. Germline assignment: CDR1 MNHNS and CDR2 SASEGT. CDR3: CASRTGQINQPQHF. The CDR3 bases are TGTGCCAGCAGAACAGGGCAAATCAATCAGCCCCAGCATTTT.

The V call is TRBV5-1, the J call TRBJ1-2; 10 bases match TRBD1. Germline V lookup: CDR1 SGHRS, CDR2 YFSETQ. Trimming removed 4 bases from V and 8 bases from J; junction bases left unmatched: 11. The length of the CDR3 is 15 residues. In nucleotides, the CDR3 is TGCGCCAGCAGCGGGACGACAGGGGGCGCCGGCGGCTACACCTTC. As protein: CASSGTTGGAGGYTF.

This clonotype was seen repeatedly, ten times or more. The V and J genes are TRBV19 and TRBJ1-5; TRBD1 matches at 7 bases. The CDR3 runs to 15 residues. Losses at the gene ends were 3 bases for V and 3 bases for J; bases not matched to a gene: 5. Germline V lookup: CDR1 LNHDA, CDR2 SQIVND (reference sequence). CDR3 in DNA: TGTGCCAGTAGTATGGCAGGGGGACCCAATCAGCCCCAGCATTTT. This gives the protein CASSMAGGPNQPQHF. The complete variable domain, with remaining parts taken from reference TRBV19 and TRBJ1-5, reads DGGITQSPKYLFRKEGQNVTLSCEQNLNHDAMYWYRQDPGQGLRLIYYSQIVNDFQKGDIAEGYSVSREKKESFPLTVTSAQKNPTAFYLCASSMAGGPNQPQHFGDGTRLSIL.